This passage covers 25 T cell receptor beta chains from one sample sequenced in a study of CD8 T cells in ankylosing spondylitis. Points from the study as a whole: Ankylosing spondylitis blood seemed to carry a telltale TCR beta motif made of roughly eight highly homologous variants.

TCRdb re-derived calls from the 5' RACE reads in MiXCR, one entry per CDR3 protein. This sample has hundreds of thousands of distinct CDR3 sequences, with roughly 12% found just once. Antigens of these TCRs are unknown. The sequencing sample was made of blood, either unsorted or a sorted T cell fraction (not recorded which). Source of these receptors: a male donor with ankylosing spondylitis.

The rearrangement joins TRBV29-1 to TRBJ2-1; D not certain. This CDR3 is built from 10 residues. Germline assignment: CDR1 SQVTM and CDR2 ANQGSEA. The germline V and J ends were trimmed by 6 bases and 5 bases, with 5 bases remaining between them. In nucleotides, the CDR3 is TGCAGCGTGCAGGACAATGAGCAGTTCTTC. Residues: CSVQDNEQFF.

The chain has TRBV27 and TRBJ2-7, with TRBD2 as a possible D gene (6 bases). The CDR3 has 14 amino acids. The V and J ends lost 11 bases and 2 bases respectively, with 19 bases between them. CDR1 MNHEY and CDR2 SMNVEV come from the germline V gene (reference sequence). CDR3 protein: CASGEGPIAYEQYF. The CDR3 DNA sequence: TGTGCCTCGGGAGAGGGACCCATTGCCTACGAGCAGTACTTC.

This chain connects TRBV2 to TRBJ2-7; no reliable D call. CDR3 size: 13 residues. The V and J ends lost 11 bases and 0 bases respectively, with 14 bases between them. CDR1 is SNHLY and CDR2 is FYNNEI in the germline V gene. The CDR3 nucleotides are TGTGCCTCAGCACGATCCGGCTCCTACGAGCAGTACTTC. It is translated as CASARSGSYEQYF.

This clonotype appeared a few times. This chain connects TRBV7-2 to TRBJ2-1; D perhaps matches TRBD2 (6 bases). The CDR3 is 11 amino acids. Per germline, CDR1 SGHTA and CDR2 FQGNSA. The CDR3 DNA reads TGTGCGATGGGGGGCTACAATGAGCAGTTCTTC. It translates to CAMGGYNEQFF.

CDR3 sequence (DNA): TGTGCCAGCAGTTTTATGCAGGGGATGACTGAAGCTTTCTTT. Residues: CASSFMQGMTEAFF. This chain links TRBV27 with TRBJ1-1; possibly TRBD1 for D (6 bases). The CDR3 has 14 residues. Germline V CDR1 and CDR2: MNHEY, SMNVEV (reference sequence). V lost 3 bases, J lost 5 bases, and 13 bases lay in between.

This clonotype has only a few counts. This chain joins TRBV6-1 and TRBJ2-1, with D possibly being TRBD2 (5 bases). Germline values: CDR1 MNHNS, CDR2 SASEGT. V was pared by 8 bases and J by 7 bases, with 15 bases between. This CDR3 is built from 13 residues. The CDR3 DNA reads TGTGCCAGCCGGGAAGGCTTGGTTAATGAGCAGTTCTTC. It yields the protein CASREGLVNEQFF.

This chain uses TRBV5-5 with TRBJ2-7, with no clear D. The CDR3 runs to 14 residues. Germline CDR1 and CDR2: SGHKS and YYEKEE (reference sequence). Trimming stripped 0 bases from V and 1 base from J, with 8 bases between. The CDR3, as DNA: TGTGCCAGCAGCTTGGTCCTGATTTCCTACGAGCAGTACGTC. This codes for CASSLVLISYEQYV.

The rearrangement joins TRBV27 to TRBJ1-2; D is possibly TRBD1 (5 bases). The CDR3 contains 15 residues. V shed 6 bases and J shed 4 bases, with 18 bases lying between them. The germline CDR1 and CDR2 sequences are MNHEY and SMNVEV (reference sequence). CDR3 in DNA: TGTGCCAGCAGGCCTTCTTGGGGCGGAGTCTATGGCTACACCTTC. This sequence encodes CASRPSWGGVYGYTF.

In this sample, this clonotype turned up a few times. Since a much larger clone is just one base distant, this may be a read error. This sequence joins TRBV15 and TRBJ1-1; a weak D match, TRBD1 (5 bases). Germline lookup yields CDR1 LNHNV and CDR2 YYDKDF (reference sequence). The germline V and J ends were trimmed by 3 bases and 0 bases, with 5 bases remaining between them. The CDR3 is 13 residues long. The DNA of the CDR3 is TGTGCCACCAGCAGGGGGGTGAACACTGAAGCTTTCTTT. It yields the protein CATSRGVNTEAFF. Using reference TRBV15 and TRBJ1-1 for the parts outside the CDR3, the full variable domain is DAMVIQNPRYQVTQFGKPVTLSCSQTLNHNVMYWYQQKSSQAPKLLFHYYDKDFNNEADTPDNFQSRRPNTSFCFLDIRSPGLGDTAMYLCATSRGVNTEAFFGQGTRLTVV.

This clonotype was seen many times. The V gene is TRBV10-3, the J gene TRBJ1-3; D is ambiguous. V lost 3 bases and J lost 4, with 25 bases in between. The germline V gene has CDR1 ENHRY and CDR2 SYGVKD. The CDR3 consists of 19 residues. In DNA, the CDR3 is TGTGCCATCAGTGACCCTAACGGTGGGAATGGGAAGTCAGGAAACACCATATATTTT. Encoded protein: CAISDPNGGNGKSGNTIYF.

The chain has TRBV20-1 and TRBJ2-2; 16 nucleotides line up with TRBD2. Germline V gene data show CDR1 as DFQATT and CDR2 as SNEGSKA (reference sequence). The CDR3 extends over 16 amino acids. V gave up 6 bases and J gave up 3 bases; unmatched junction bases: 4. CDR3 amino acids: CSAGTSGRVDTGELFF. The DNA for the CDR3 is TGCAGTGCCGGGACTAGCGGGAGGGTGGACACCGGGGAGCTGTTTTTT.

This clonotype showed up just a few times. The genes are TRBV12-3 or TRBV12-4 and TRBJ1-4, with D perhaps matching TRBD1 (6 bases). This CDR3 region has 14 residues. V lost 6 bases and J 3 bases, leaving 11 bases between the germline ends. CDR3 protein: CASRPGAANEKLFF. The CDR3 DNA reads TGTGCCAGCAGGCCGGGGGCTGCTAATGAAAAACTGTTTTTT.

This clonotype was seen more than once but under ten times. The chain has TRBV13 and TRBJ2-1, with TRBD2 matching 11 bases. V gave up 3 bases and J gave up 6 bases; unmatched junction bases: 4. Germline CDR1 PRHDT, CDR2 FYEKMQ (reference sequence). This CDR3 region has 15 residues. The CDR3 here is CASSFSGRALNEQFF. The CDR3 bases are TGTGCCAGCAGCTTTAGCGGGAGGGCCCTCAATGAGCAGTTCTTC.

The V call is TRBV11-2, the J call TRBJ1-1; a possible D gene is TRBD1 (6 bases). Germline lookup yields CDR1 SGHAT and CDR2 FQNNGV. V was clipped by 1 base and J by 0 bases, with 18 bases between them. CDR3 size: 18 residues. The CDR3 DNA sequence: TGTGCCAGCAGCTTAGTTTCCGGGACAATCCTTATGAACACTGAAGCTTTCTTT. Protein product: CASSLVSGTILMNTEAFF. Drawing the rest from reference TRBV11-2 and TRBJ1-1, the complete variable domain is EAGVAQSPRYKIIEKRQSVAFWCNPISGHATLYWYQQILGQGPKLLIQFQNNGVVDDSQLPKDRFSAERLKGVDSTLKIQPAKLEDSAVYLCASSLVSGTILMNTEAFFGQGTRLTVV.

The CDR3 loop is CASSDINIFSYNEQFF. The CDR3, as DNA: TGTGCCAGCAGTGACATCAATATTTTCTCCTACAATGAGCAGTTCTTC. The gene calls are TRBV25-1 and TRBJ2-1; D gene unclear. CDR3 size: 16 residues. The germline V gene encodes CDR1 MGHDK and CDR2 SYGVNS. The V end lost 3 bases, the J end lost 0 bases, and 12 bases lay between the germline ends.

The gene calls are TRBV20-1 and TRBJ2-3, with 7 bases matching TRBD1. V was clipped by 6 bases and J by 6 bases; unmatched bases: 3. Germline V gene lookup returns CDR1 DFQATT and CDR2 SNEGSKA (reference sequence). This CDR3 comprises 11 residues. The CDR3 sequence: CSALQGDTQYF. The DNA for the CDR3 is TGCAGTGCGCTACAGGGGGATACGCAGTATTTT.

The chain links TRBV15 to TRBJ2-4; D might be TRBD1 (6 bases). This CDR3 region has 17 residues. Trimming removed 0 bases from V and 1 base from J, with 13 bases in between. Germline V CDR1 and CDR2: LNHNV, YYDKDF (reference sequence). The chain's CDR3 is CATSRDHTGRAKNIQYF. CDR3 sequence (DNA): TGTGCCACCAGCAGAGATCACACAGGGCGGGCCAAAAACATTCAGTACTTC.

The gene calls are TRBV3-1 and TRBJ1-3; D is perhaps TRBD1 (5 bases). This CDR3 spans 16 amino acids. V was shortened by 11 bases and J by 2 bases, with 22 bases between the two germline ends. Germline values: CDR1 LGHDT, CDR2 YNNKEL (reference sequence). This chain's CDR3 is CASSPGSGVTGNTIYF. CDR3 bases: TGTGCCTCCAGCCCAGGGTCCGGGGTGACTGGAAACACCATATATTTT.

Many counts were recorded for this clonotype. The gene calls are TRBV29-1 and TRBJ1-4; 7 bases match TRBD1. This CDR3 comprises 14 residues. Per germline, CDR1 SQVTM and CDR2 ANQGSEA. Trimming took 5 bases from V and 8 from J; bases not matched to a gene: 11. In DNA, the CDR3 is TGCAGCGTTTTACCGACAGGGTTGGACGAAAAACTGTTTTTT. Its translation is CSVLPTGLDEKLFF.

This clonotype occurred a few times. The J gene is TRBJ2-2, the V gene TRBV28, with TRBD2 identical over 12 bases. Germline CDR1 and CDR2: MDHEN and SYDVKM. The CDR3 has 16 amino acids. V shed 8 bases and J 6 bases; nucleotides not matched to a gene: 10. Written as DNA, the CDR3 is TGTGCCAGCGGCACTTTCACTAGCGGGAGGTCCGGGGAGCTGTTTTTT. Protein sequence: CASGTFTSGRSGELFF.

The chain is built from TRBV20-1 and TRBJ2-6; D gene unclear. V shed 0 bases and J shed 0 bases, with 9 bases lying between them. Germline-derived CDR1 and CDR2 are DFQATT and SNEGSKA (reference sequence). The CDR3 spans 16 residues. The CDR3 is CSARDGKASGANVLTF. The CDR3, as DNA: TGCAGTGCTAGAGATGGTAAAGCCTCTGGGGCCAACGTCCTGACTTTC.

The J gene is TRBJ2-7, the V gene TRBV14; 13 nucleotides align to TRBD2. The CDR3 is 18 residues long. J was trimmed by 3 bases and V by 1 base; bases with no gene match: 9. Germline V gene lookup returns CDR1 SGHDN and CDR2 FVKESK. In nucleotides, the CDR3 is TGTGCCAGCAGCCAAGGTATAGGACTAGCGGGAGAATTCTACGAGCAGTACTTC. Translation gives CASSQGIGLAGEFYEQYF.

This clonotype was seen only a few times. The V call is TRBV30, the J call TRBJ2-1; possible D gene TRBD2, 6 bases. V lost 5 bases, J lost 7 bases, and 18 bases lay in between. Germline V CDR1 and CDR2: GTSNPN, SVGIG (reference sequence). This CDR3 comprises 14 residues. This CDR3 is CAWQKASEKNEQFF. CDR3 coding DNA: TGTGCCTGGCAAAAGGCTAGCGAGAAAAATGAGCAGTTCTTC.

This clonotype was observed a few times. The V gene is TRBV5-1, the J gene TRBJ2-2; 15 positions agree with TRBD2. Germline lookup yields CDR1 SGHRS and CDR2 YFSETQ. J lost 4 bases, V lost 4 bases, and 2 bases had no gene match. The CDR3 loop spans 16 amino acids. CDR3 DNA: TGCGCCAGCAGCCGGACTAGCGGGAGGGCCACCGGGGAGCTGTTTTTT. It encodes CASSRTSGRATGELFF. The whole variable domain, filled in from reference TRBV5-1 and TRBJ2-2, reads KAGVTQTPRYLIKTRGQQVTLSCSPISGHRSVSWYQQTPGQGLQFLFEYFSETQRNKGNFPGRFSGRQFSNSRSEMNVSTLELGDSALYLCASSRTSGRATGELFFGEGSRLTVL.

The chain couples TRBV20-1 to TRBJ2-7; 12 bases align to TRBD2. V lost 1 base, J lost 2 bases, and 9 bases stayed unmatched. The CDR3 contains 17 residues. Per germline, CDR1 DFQATT and CDR2 SNEGSKA (reference sequence). The CDR3 bases are TGCAGTGCTAGAGCGACTAGCGGGGGACAAAACCCCTACGAGCAGTACTTC. As protein: CSARATSGGQNPYEQYF.